This TCR beta chain was captured in a study of sequential checkpoint blockade in melanoma. Turning to the study itself: Arm A got nivolumab then ipilimumab; arm B the reverse, 1:1. TCRbeta immunosequencing was performed on DNA from 90 to 100 pretreatment melanoma tumor samples. Matched biopsies came pretreatment and at week 13 for twenty-two patients. Study-level findings and limits: In arm A, pretreatment tumor clonality was associated with response.

The ends lost 3 bases at V and 5 bases at J; junction bases unmatched: 12. The CDR3 is 18 amino acids. In germline, CDR1 is SGHRS, CDR2 YFSETQ. Treatment noted: randomized to nivolumab then ipilimumab (arm A) or the reverse (arm B). Data came from immunoSEQ multiplex PCR; TCRdb stores just in-frame clones and leaves some out. The sample records 9,900 or so clones, around 28% being singletons. To note about this clone: Its antigen is not known.

The rearrangement links TRBV5-1 to TRBJ2-5; TRBD2 agrees at 14 bases. The sequenced sample was tumor tissue (inferred from file names), obtained from a patient given nivolumab and ipilimumab in sequence. The receptor comes from a human donor with melanoma. CDR3 sequence: CASSYSGTSGGRGETQYF. CDR3 sequence (DNA): TGCGCCAGCAGCTACTCCGGGACTAGCGGGGGCCGGGGGGAGACCCAGTACTTC.